A selection of T cell receptor beta chains follows, all from one sample in a study of blood T cell repertoires in COVID-19. Produced via immunoSEQ multiplex PCR; TCRdb's table is partial and in-frame only. The table includes roughly 300,000 clones, less than 90% detected once. The sequencing sample was made of peripheral blood. Receptor source: a woman in her thirties with COVID-19, enrolled during active disease. Each CDR3 is given with its conserved first and last residue. D genes are given only for firm matches. Not all rows give a size; the values are once, few, many and, for expanded clones, a class.

J gene,CDR3 length,clone size,V gene,D gene,CDR3 DNA,CDR3 protein
TRBJ2-7,13,NA,TRBV12-3/TRBV12-4,NA,TGTGCCAGCAGTTTAGGACAGTCCTACGAGCAGTACTTC,CASSLGQSYEQYF
TRBJ2-7,12,NA,TRBV15,NA,TGTGCCACCAGCAGAGACGGCTACGAGCAGTACTTC,CATSRDGYEQYF
TRBJ1-1,14,NA,TRBV5-8,NA,TGTGCCAGCAGCCCAGACTTGCAGAACACTGAAGCTTTCTTT,CASSPDLQNTEAFF
TRBJ1-3,15,NA,TRBV28,NA,TGTGCCAGTACCCCAGGGGTTTATCCTGGAAACACCATATATTTT,CASTPGVYPGNTIYF
TRBJ2-7,13,NA,TRBV7-2,TRBD1,TGTGCCAGCACTTCGACAGGGGTAAAAGAGCAGTACTTC,CASTSTGVKEQYF
TRBJ1-6,18,NA,TRBV6-2/TRBV6-3,NA,TGTGCCAGCAGTTACATACAGGGCGAGAGCTCCTATAATTCACCCCTCCACTTT,CASSYIQGESSYNSPLHF
TRBJ2-1,16,NA,TRBV7-9,NA,TGTGCCAGCAGCGGCCCCCCAGGCACCTCCTACAATGAGCAGTTCTTC,CASSGPPGTSYNEQFF
TRBJ2-2,13,NA,TRBV2,NA,TGTGCCAGCAGACCCAGGGGCGCCGGGGAGCTGTTTTTT,CASRPRGAGELFF
TRBJ1-2,13,medium-sized,TRBV5-4,TRBD1,TGTGCCAGCAGCTCTGCGGGACAGGGCATCTACACCTTC,CASSSAGQGIYTF
TRBJ2-7,15,NA,TRBV3-1/TRBV3-2,NA,TGTGCCAGCAGCGGGCTGGGCACAGGTCCCCACGAGCAGTACTTC,CASSGLGTGPHEQYF
TRBJ1-1,16,once,TRBV4-2,TRBD1,TGTGCCAGCAGCCAAGAGAGGGGGCTTACGCAGGGTGAAGCTTTCTTT,CASSQERGLTQGEAFF
TRBJ1-1,13,NA,TRBV27,NA,TGTGCCAGCACTGCAGGCCTGAACACTGAAGCTTTCTTT,CASTAGLNTEAFF
TRBJ1-1,14,NA,TRBV5-1,TRBD1,TGCGCCAGCAGCCCTACAGGGGCGAGCACTGAAGCTTTCTTT,CASSPTGASTEAFF
TRBJ1-6,14,NA,TRBV5-6,NA,TGTGCCAGCAGCTTGACAGGTCGGGAGTCACCCCTCCACTTT,CASSLTGRESPLHF
TRBJ2-3,16,NA,TRBV9,TRBD2,TGTGCCAGCAGCGTAGGAGTAGCGGGGGGCACAGATACGCAGTATTTT,CASSVGVAGGTDTQYF
TRBJ2-3,15,NA,TRBV30,TRBD2,TGTGCCTGGAGTGTAGTGGGGGGGGGCACAGATACGCAGTATTTT,CAWSVVGGGTDTQYF
TRBJ1-2,16,NA,TRBV6-5,NA,TGTGCCAGCAGTTCAAATACGGGGGGCGCCTACTATGGCTACACCTTC,CASSSNTGGAYYGYTF
TRBJ1-3,13,NA,TRBV18,TRBD1,TGTGCCAGCTCGCAGGGGGCTGGAAACACCATATATTTT,CASSQGAGNTIYF
TRBJ1-2,12,NA,TRBV3-1/TRBV3-2,NA,TGTGCCAGCAGCCAGGTGGGAGGTGGCTACACCTTC,CASSQVGGGYTF
TRBJ1-2,13,few,TRBV27,NA,TGTGCCAGCAGTTTTTCAGGAACCCATGGCTACACCTTC,CASSFSGTHGYTF
TRBJ1-3,15,once,TRBV5-6,NA,TGTGCCAGCAGCGCCGACTTACACCTAGGAAACACCATATATTTT,CASSADLHLGNTIYF
TRBJ2-7,11,few,TRBV20-1,NA,TGCAGTGGCGTGCAGGGGCACGAGCAGTACTTC,CSGVQGHEQYF
TRBJ1-4,16,NA,TRBV6-5,NA,TGTGCCAGCAGTTACTCGAGTACCGGGGGGCGCGAAAAACTGTTTTTT,CASSYSSTGGREKLFF
TRBJ1-2,15,once,TRBV27,NA,TGTGCCAGCAGACCTCCAATGACGGCTGGAGGCGGCTACACCTTC,CASRPPMTAGGGYTF
TRBJ2-7,16,NA,TRBV4-1,NA,TGCGCCAGCAGCCTCGCCACGGACTACCCCTCCTACGAGCAGTACTTC,CASSLATDYPSYEQYF
TRBJ1-5,13,once,TRBV27,NA,TGTGCCAAGTGGCAGGGGCACAATCAGCCCCAGCATTTT,CAKWQGHNQPQHF
TRBJ1-5,14,NA,TRBV10-3,NA,TGTGCCACCACGAGTGAGGGGGGCAATCAGCCCCAGCATTTT,CATTSEGGNQPQHF
TRBJ1-2,13,NA,TRBV25-1,NA,TGTGCCAGCAGTGAAAGGGAGGTCTATGGCTACACCTTC,CASSEREVYGYTF
TRBJ2-7,13,NA,TRBV16,NA,TGTGCCAGCAGTCCGGGACAAGGATACGAGCAGTACTTC,CASSPGQGYEQYF
TRBJ2-1,11,NA,TRBV10-1,NA,TGCGCCAGCAGTGTAAACAATGAGCAGTTCTTC,CASSVNNEQFF
TRBJ2-5,13,NA,TRBV7-9,NA,TGTGCCAGCAGCTCCACGCCGGGAGAGACCCAGTACTTC,CASSSTPGETQYF
TRBJ1-2,12,NA,TRBV6-5,NA,TGTGCCAGCAGGCTCCAGGGGAGTAGCTACACCTTC,CASRLQGSSYTF
TRBJ1-2,15,NA,TRBV28,TRBD1,TGTGCCAGCAGTTTAATCGGGACAGGGGAGCCTGGCTACACCTTC,CASSLIGTGEPGYTF
TRBJ1-2,14,NA,TRBV18,NA,TGTGCCAGCTCACCGAATGCCAGGGTGGACGGCTACACCTTC,CASSPNARVDGYTF
TRBJ2-7,15,NA,TRBV6-6,TRBD2,TGTGCCAGCAGTTACTCAGAGCGGGGGACCTACGAGCAGTACTTC,CASSYSERGTYEQYF
TRBJ2-7,12,NA,TRBV7-9,NA,TGTGCCCGTCGGGCTCAGGGGTTCGAGCAGTACTTC,CARRAQGFEQYF
TRBJ2-3,13,NA,TRBV15,NA,TGTGCCACCAGCGGGCAGGCGGGGGCGACCGAGTATTTT,CATSGQAGATEYF
TRBJ1-6,15,few,TRBV2,TRBD1,TGTGCCAGCAGCGAATTACAGGGGTGGAATTCACCCCTCCACTTT,CASSELQGWNSPLHF
TRBJ2-6,20,NA,TRBV5-5,TRBD1,TGTGCCAGCAGCTTGGCCCGAGGGACAGAAAAATACTCTGGGGCCAACGTCCTGACTTTC,CASSLARGTEKYSGANVLTF
TRBJ2-5,15,NA,TRBV27,TRBD2,TGTGCCAGCAGTTTACTAGCGGGGGCCAGGGGGACCCAGTACTTC,CASSLLAGARGTQYF
TRBJ1-5,13,NA,TRBV19,NA,TGTGCCAGTGTTGGACAGAAGAATCAGCCCCAGCATTTT,CASVGQKNQPQHF
TRBJ2-5,16,NA,TRBV7-9,TRBD2,TGTGCCAGCAGCTCCAAGGTCGGGGGGGCGTGGGAGACCCAGTACTTC,CASSSKVGGAWETQYF
TRBJ2-5,16,NA,TRBV12-2,NA,TGTGCAAGTCGCCGGGTCGGGAACTCAGGAGGAGAGACCCAGTACTTC,CASRRVGNSGGETQYF
TRBJ2-1,15,NA,TRBV7-9,TRBD2,TGTGCCAGCAGCTACCTAGCGGGGGGCTACAATGAGCAGTTCTTC,CASSYLAGGYNEQFF
TRBJ1-4,15,NA,TRBV9,NA,TGTGCCAGCAGCGTAGCCAGGGGCTATAATGAAAAACTGTTTTTT,CASSVARGYNEKLFF
TRBJ2-1,13,NA,TRBV6-6,TRBD1,TGTGCCAGCACCTGGACAGGGGCTATTGAGCAGTTCTTC,CASTWTGAIEQFF
TRBJ1-6,14,NA,TRBV10-3,TRBD1,TGTGCCATCAGTGCACAGGGGTGGGATTCACCCCTCCACTTT,CAISAQGWDSPLHF
TRBJ2-5,17,NA,TRBV29-1,TRBD2,TGCAGCGTTGACACCTTCGCTACTAGCGGGGGGGCGAAGACCCAGTACTTC,CSVDTFATSGGAKTQYF
TRBJ2-2,17,NA,TRBV18,NA,TGTGCCAGCTCACCACAAGTTCTAAGGGGCTACACCGGGGAGCTGTTTTTT,CASSPQVLRGYTGELFF